A selection of T cell receptor beta chains follows, all from one sample in a study of regulatory T cells in long-lasting Graves disease. TCRdb called the multiplex PCR reads again in MiXCR, with one record for every CDR3 protein. This table holds almost 450,000 distinct CDR3 sequences, over 15% found once. This sample was also put to use in a study of T cells in Graves' hyperthyroidism and ophthalmopathy.

The material was peripheral blood mononuclear cells (PBMCs), obtained at new diagnosis, from a patient treated with antithyroid drugs. These receptors were collected from a woman aged 25 to 45 with Graves disease. Both conserved end residues are part of each CDR3. D genes are given only for firm matches. The size entry is marked missing in some rows and otherwise reads once, few, many or a size class.

>TRBV27|TRBJ2-1|many|NA
CASSFRAFIYNEQFF
TGTGCCAGCAGTTTTAGGGCGTTTATATACAATGAGCAGTTCTTC
>TRBV4-3|TRBJ2-1|few|TRBD2
CTSTRTSGRSGEQFF
TGCACCAGCACAAGGACTAGCGGGAGAAGTGGTGAGCAGTTCTTC
>TRBV10-3|TRBJ1-1|many|NA
CAISEGDLSAEAFF
TGTGCCATCAGTGAGGGCGACCTAAGTGCTGAAGCTTTCTTT
>TRBV7-3|TRBJ1-1|few|TRBD1
CASITGGTEAFF
TGTGCCAGCATCACAGGGGGTACTGAAGCTTTCTTT
>TRBV9|TRBJ1-2|many|TRBD1
CASSTTGYGYTF
TGTGCCAGCAGCACGACAGGGTATGGCTACACCTTC
>TRBV7-2|TRBJ2-1|many|TRBD1
CASSKTGTGGYNEQFF
TGTGCCAGCAGCAAAACCGGGACAGGGGGGTACAATGAGCAGTTCTTC
>TRBV7-9|TRBJ1-2|few|NA
CATRRDKDGYTF
TGTGCCACACGGCGGGACAAAGATGGCTACACCTTC
>TRBV5-1|TRBJ2-2|many|TRBD1
CASSLSETGITGELFF
TGCGCCAGCAGCTTGAGCGAGACAGGGATCACCGGGGAGCTGTTTTTT
>TRBV2|TRBJ2-2|many|NA
CATTLGPNTGELFF
TGTGCCACCACCCTAGGCCCGAACACCGGGGAGCTGTTTTTT
>TRBV2|TRBJ2-2|few|NA
CASSEARDSPNTGELFF
TGTGCCAGCAGTGAAGCGCGGGACTCTCCGAACACCGGGGAGCTGTTTTTT
>TRBV4-1|TRBJ2-1|few|TRBD2
CASSQDGTSGRARSYEQFF
TGCGCCAGCAGCCAAGATGGTACTAGCGGGAGGGCTCGGTCGTATGAGCAGTTCTTC
>TRBV2|TRBJ2-1|many|TRBD2
CASTVRGGNEQFF
TGTGCCAGCACCGTGCGGGGGGGGAATGAGCAGTTCTTC
>TRBV24-1|TRBJ1-5|many|NA
CATSELVGCNQPQHF
TGTGCCACCAGTGAGTTAGTTGGTTGCAATCAGCCCCAGCATTTT
>TRBV14|TRBJ2-5|many|NA
CASSQVRDGTQYF
TGTGCCAGCAGCCAAGTCAGGGATGGGACCCAGTACTTC
>TRBV24-1|TRBJ2-7|NA|NA
CATSPRDRSYEQYF
TGTGCCACCAGCCCCCGGGACCGCTCCTACGAGCAGTACTTC
>TRBV28|TRBJ1-2|few|NA
CASSLETAAYGYTF
TGTGCCAGCAGTTTGGAGACAGCTGCCTATGGCTACACCTTC
>TRBV14|TRBJ2-5|many|NA
CASSQDPGETQYF
TGTGCCAGCAGCCAAGATCCTGGAGAGACCCAGTACTTC
>TRBV19|TRBJ2-7|few|TRBD1
CASSIGRGPYYEQYF
TGTGCCAGTAGTATCGGCAGGGGGCCATACTACGAGCAGTACTTC
>TRBV20-1|TRBJ2-1|many|NA
CSATGRDHYNEQFF
TGCAGTGCTACAGGACGGGACCATTACAATGAGCAGTTCTTC
>TRBV2|TRBJ2-2|NA|TRBD1
CASRITGVTGELFF
TGTGCCAGCAGGATAACAGGGGTCACCGGGGAGCTGTTTTTT
>TRBV10-3|TRBJ2-2|NA|TRBD1
CAISEDRASANTGELFF
TGTGCCATCAGTGAGGACAGGGCATCGGCGAACACCGGGGAGCTGTTTTTT
>TRBV27|TRBJ2-5|many|NA
CASSPLVAETQYF
TGTGCCAGCAGTCCACTAGTCGCTGAGACCCAGTACTTC
>TRBV9|TRBJ2-2|few|NA
CASSSRGLSRNTGELFF
TGTGCCAGCAGCTCCCGGGGCCTATCTAGGAACACCGGGGAGCTGTTTTTT
>TRBV27|TRBJ2-1|NA|NA
CASSFTGTSLNEQFF
TGTGCCAGCAGTTTTACAGGAACGTCCCTCAATGAGCAGTTCTTC
>TRBV4-3|TRBJ2-2|few|NA
CASSQGTRTGELFF
TGCGCCAGCAGCCAAGGGACGAGAACCGGGGAGCTGTTTTTT
>TRBV28|TRBJ2-7|many|NA
CASTPGAPYEQYF
TGTGCCAGCACCCCCGGAGCCCCCTACGAGCAGTACTTC
>TRBV27|TRBJ1-4|many|TRBD1
CASSTYQAGGEKLFF
TGTGCCAGCAGCACCTACCAGGCAGGGGGGGAAAAACTGTTTTTT
>TRBV27|TRBJ2-1|many|TRBD2
CASSLSIAGPYNEQFF
TGTGCCAGCAGTTTATCCATAGCGGGGCCATACAATGAGCAGTTCTTC
>TRBV9|TRBJ2-3|NA|NA
CASSAASGTDTQYF
TGTGCCAGCAGCGCCGCGAGCGGCACAGATACGCAGTATTTT
>TRBV28|TRBJ2-1|NA|NA
CASSFLANSYNEQFF
TGTGCCAGCAGTTTCCTAGCGAATTCCTACAATGAGCAGTTCTTC
>TRBV7-2|TRBJ2-1|NA|TRBD1
CASSLDRGNSNEQFF
TGCGCCAGCAGCCTCGACAGGGGGAACTCCAATGAGCAGTTCTTC
>TRBV20-1|TRBJ2-7|many|NA
CSARDPGKNSYEQYF
TGCAGTGCTAGAGACCCAGGGAAAAACTCCTACGAGCAGTACTTC
>TRBV28|TRBJ2-7|many|NA
CASSLKARTGVEQYF
TGTGCCAGCAGTTTAAAGGCCCGTACTGGGGTCGAGCAGTACTTC
>TRBV18|TRBJ2-1|NA|NA
CASSGLSQESDNEQFF
TGTGCCAGCTCCGGACTTTCTCAGGAATCGGACAATGAGCAGTTCTTC
>TRBV28|TRBJ1-1|many|NA
CASSSGLGNTEAFF
TGTGCCAGCAGCTCAGGGTTGGGGAACACTGAAGCTTTCTTT
>TRBV6-2/TRBV6-3|TRBJ2-1|few|TRBD2
CASKWSGANNEQFF
TGTGCCAGCAAATGGAGCGGGGCCAACAATGAGCAGTTCTTC
>TRBV11-2|TRBJ2-3|many|TRBD2
CASSLGIAGGGADTQYF
TGTGCCAGCAGCTTAGGGATAGCGGGTGGTGGGGCAGATACGCAGTATTTT
>TRBV7-2|TRBJ2-1|many|NA
CASSFQGGDNEQFF
TGTGCCAGCAGCTTTCAGGGAGGAGACAATGAGCAGTTCTTC
>TRBV10-1|TRBJ2-1|NA|NA
CASSESPGLGDDEQFF
TGCGCCAGCAGTGAGTCGCCGGGACTGGGAGACGATGAGCAGTTCTTC
>TRBV28|TRBJ1-4|many|NA
CATVGVKEKLFF
TGTGCCACAGTAGGAGTCAAAGAAAAACTGTTTTTT
>TRBV28|TRBJ1-2|many|NA
CASSPADHYGYTF
TGTGCCAGCAGTCCAGCGGACCACTATGGCTACACCTTC
>TRBV9|TRBJ2-6|few|NA
CASSVHRVSGANVLTF
TGTGCCAGCAGCGTTCACAGGGTATCTGGGGCCAACGTCCTGACTTTC
>TRBV7-3|TRBJ2-4|many|TRBD1
CASSWVDRDEGKNIQYF
TGTGCCAGCAGCTGGGTCGACAGGGACGAGGGCAAAAACATTCAGTACTTC
>TRBV2|TRBJ2-1|many|TRBD2
CATGGLAGEGEQFF
TGTGCCACGGGAGGACTAGCGGGAGAGGGTGAGCAGTTCTTC
>TRBV5-1|TRBJ2-2|NA|NA
CASSNPGGTGELFF
TGCGCCAGCAGCAACCCCGGGGGCACCGGGGAGCTGTTTTTT
>TRBV7-3|TRBJ1-1|many|NA
CASSLTGGFGANTEAFF
TGTGCCAGCAGCTTAACGGGAGGGTTTGGGGCTAACACTGAAGCTTTCTTT
>TRBV7-2|TRBJ2-1|many|TRBD2
CASSTYLAGDLEQFF
TGTGCCAGCAGCACCTATCTAGCGGGAGATCTTGAGCAGTTCTTC
>TRBV18|TRBJ1-1|many|NA
CASSPLTENTEAFF
TGTGCCAGCAGCCCCCTGACGGAAAACACTGAAGCTTTCTTT
>TRBV11-2|TRBJ2-1|many|NA
CASRRTNNEQFF
TGTGCCAGCAGACGGACTAACAATGAGCAGTTCTTC
>TRBV29-1|TRBJ1-3|NA|NA
CSVVGAWGSGNTIYF
TGCAGCGTTGTTGGGGCTTGGGGCTCTGGAAACACCATATATTTT
>TRBV12-3/TRBV12-4|TRBJ2-2|many|NA
CASSFVPLAQVNTGELFF
TGTGCCAGCAGTTTCGTTCCTTTGGCACAGGTGAACACCGGGGAGCTGTTTTTT
>TRBV7-9|TRBJ2-5|NA|NA
CASSSLRPRRETQYF
TGTGCCAGCAGCTCACTCCGGCCCAGGCGGGAGACCCAGTACTTC
>TRBV6-1|TRBJ2-3|NA|NA
CASSDQLGSSATQYF
TGTGCCAGCAGTGACCAGCTGGGTAGTTCAGCTACGCAGTATTTT
>TRBV6-2/TRBV6-3|TRBJ2-1|NA|NA
CASSYSSIASLTYNEQFF
TGTGCCAGCAGTTACTCGAGTATTGCTAGCCTAACCTACAATGAGCAGTTCTTC
>TRBV12-3/TRBV12-4|TRBJ2-1|few|NA
CASRNTSSYNEQFF
TGTGCCAGCAGGAACACGTCATCCTACAATGAGCAGTTCTTC
>TRBV9|TRBJ2-3|many|NA
CASSNPMRGWADTQYF
TGTGCCAGCAGCAACCCAATGAGGGGTTGGGCAGATACGCAGTATTTT
>TRBV29-1|TRBJ2-5|many|TRBD2
CSVEARTSGEQETQYF
TGCAGCGTTGAAGCGAGAACTAGCGGGGAACAAGAGACCCAGTACTTC
>TRBV7-9|TRBJ1-1|NA|NA
CASSAPVGVTGLNTEAFF
TGTGCCAGCAGCGCCCCAGTGGGGGTCACAGGGCTGAACACTGAAGCTTTCTTT